Following are 19 T cell receptor beta chains from one sample sequenced in a study of cytomegalovirus exposure and HLA in healthy donors. The PCR made use of 60 Vbeta and 13 Jbeta primers. Data came from immunoSEQ multiplex PCR; TCRdb stores just in-frame clones and leaves some out. The sample holds some 110,000 clones, about 70% seen once. What was sequenced was PBMCs. The origin of the receptors is a man younger than 45 in good health and CMV-seropositive.

The V and J genes are TRBV12-2 and TRBJ1-1; TRBD1, the D gene given by the table, was not confirmed from the DNA. TRBV12-2 is a pseudogene locus. CDR3 length: 16 residues. The CDR3 nucleotides read TGTGCAAGTCGCTTATGTCCCGACGAAGGGGACACTGAAGCTTTCTTT. It codes for CASRLCPDEGDTEAFF.

The chain joins TRBV29-1 to TRBJ1-2, with D possibly TRBD1 on 5 matching bases. Germline CDR1 is SQVTM and CDR2 is ANQGSEA. V shed 8 bases and J shed 5 bases, with 33 bases lying between them. The CDR3 loop spans 18 amino acids. The chain's CDR3 is CSTMARVLSLGPLYGYTF. In nucleotides, the CDR3 is TGCAGCACGATGGCCAGGGTTCTTAGCTTGGGCCCCCTATATGGCTACACCTTC. Using reference TRBV29-1 and TRBJ1-2 for the parts outside the CDR3, the full variable domain is SAVISQKPSRDICQRGTSLTIQCQVDSQVTMMFWYRQQPGQSLTLIATANQGSEATYESGFVIDKFPISRPNLTFSTLTVSNMSPEDSSIYLCSTMARVLSLGPLYGYTFGSGTRLTVV.

The J gene is TRBJ2-1, the V gene TRBV1; the table's D call of TRBD2 was not tested on the DNA. TRBV1 is deemed a pseudogene. This CDR3 region has 15 residues. The CDR3 sequence: CTSSTQREGHNEQFF. The CDR3, as DNA: TGCACCAGCAGCACCCAGCGGGAGGGCCATAATGAGCAGTTCTTC.

The chain combines TRBV6-1 with TRBJ2-3; 8 bases align to TRBD2. Germline-derived CDR1 and CDR2 are MNHNS and SASEGT. The V and J ends lost 8 bases and 0 bases, in that order; junction bases with no gene match: 4. The CDR3 has 14 amino acids. The CDR3 here is CASRTSGSTDTQYF. The CDR3 DNA reads TGTGCCAGCCGCACTAGCGGAAGCACAGATACGCAGTATTTT.

This clone was seen just once. The chain couples TRBV6-6 to TRBJ1-2, with D possibly matching TRBD1 (6 bases). CDR3 length equals 14 residues. CDR1 MNHNY and CDR2 SVGAGI come from the germline V gene (reference sequence). Between the trimmed V and J ends, which lost 6 bases and 0 bases, there was a span of 11 bases. As DNA, the CDR3 is TGTGCCAGCAGCCCCGGACAGACTAACTATGGCTACACCTTC. Its protein is CASSPGQTNYGYTF.

The genes are TRBV18 and TRBJ1-1; a possible D gene is TRBD1 (6 bases). Germline V CDR1 and CDR2: KGHSH, LQKENI. Trimming left V 3 bases short and J 4 bases short, with 9 bases between. The CDR3 consists of 13 residues. The DNA for the CDR3 is TGTGCCAGCTCACCCCGAGGGGGCACTGAAGCTTTCTTT. Its translation is CASSPRGGTEAFF.

This chain joins TRBV19 and TRBJ2-3; D uncertain. Germline V lookup: CDR1 LNHDA, CDR2 SQIVND (reference sequence). Trimming cost V 0 bases and J 2 bases, with 6 bases left between them. The CDR3 consists of 14 residues. CDR3 sequence reads: CASSIDRFTDTQYF. CDR3 DNA: TGTGCCAGTAGTATAGATCGGTTCACAGATACGCAGTATTTT.

This clone was seen more than once but under ten times. V and J are TRBV7-2 and TRBJ2-1; 13 bases agree with TRBD2. J gave up 8 bases and V 5 bases, and 18 bases lay outside the gene matches. The germline V gene encodes CDR1 SGHTA and CDR2 FQGNSA. The CDR3 totals 19 residues. This CDR3 reads CASSPPWTSGGRWDDEQFF. Here the CDR3 DNA reads TGTGCCAGCAGCCCTCCTTGGACTAGCGGGGGCAGGTGGGACGATGAGCAGTTCTTC.

The chain couples TRBV18 to TRBJ2-7; D is uncertain. This CDR3 comprises 15 residues. V was pared by 4 bases and J by 1 base, with 14 bases between. Germline lookup yields CDR1 KGHSH and CDR2 LQKENI. CDR3 DNA sequence: TGTGCCAGCTCACTCATGGGCTCGGTTTCCTACGAGCAGTACTTC. As protein: CASSLMGSVSYEQYF. The variable domain in full, completed from reference TRBV18 and TRBJ2-7, reads NAGVMQNPRHLVRRRGQEARLRCSPMKGHSHVYWYRQLPEEGLKFMVYLQKENIIDESGMPKERFSAEFPKEGPSILRIQQVVRGDSAAYFCASSLMGSVSYEQYFGPGTRLTVT.

This chain joins TRBV4-1 and TRBJ1-5; D is perhaps TRBD1 (5 bases). The ends were cut back, 3 bases at V and 6 bases at J, with 12 bases in the middle. Germline loops: CDR1 MGHRA, CDR2 YSYEKL. The CDR3 spans 14 residues. DNA for the CDR3: TGCGCCAGCAGCCAGGGGGGAGGTGGTCAGCCCCAGCATTTT. This gives the protein CASSQGGGGQPQHF.

The CDR3 region is CSVEDQKGTGGSYGYTF. In DNA, the CDR3 is TGCAGCGTTGAAGACCAAAAAGGGACAGGGGGTAGTTATGGCTACACCTTC. The gene calls are TRBV29-1 and TRBJ1-2; 11 nucleotides agree with TRBD1. The V gene's germline CDR1 is SQVTM and CDR2 ANQGSEA. V shed 0 bases, J shed 5 bases, and the junction held 11 bases outside the gene matches. CDR3 length: 17 residues.

The chain has TRBV28 and TRBJ2-5; D not certain. CDR1 and CDR2 from the germline V gene are MDHEN and SYDVKM. Trimming left V 3 bases short and J 2 bases short, with 7 bases between. The CDR3 length is 13 residues. This CDR3 reads CASSLELQETQYF. CDR3 sequence (DNA): TGTGCCAGCAGTTTGGAGTTACAAGAGACCCAGTACTTC.

CDR3 loop: CAWGLMNTEAFF. The CDR3 bases are TGTGCCTGGGGACTCATGAACACTGAAGCTTTCTTT. This chain connects TRBV30 to TRBJ1-1; D call uncertain. In germline, CDR1 is GTSNPN, CDR2 SVGIG (reference sequence). The germline V and J ends were trimmed by 5 bases and 0 bases, with 7 bases remaining between them. The CDR3 has 12 residues.

V usage is TRBV29-1 and J usage is TRBJ1-5, with D possibly matching TRBD1 (6 bases). This CDR3 has 14 amino acids. V shed 8 bases and J shed 3 bases, with 17 bases lying between them. Germline loops: CDR1 SQVTM, CDR2 ANQGSEA. In nucleotides, the CDR3 is TGCAGCCCCCGACAGGAAGGTTCCAATCAGCCCCAGCATTTT. Translating it yields CSPRQEGSNQPQHF.

A few counts support this clone. The chain has TRBV30 and TRBJ2-7, with 11 bases matching TRBD2. The germline gives CDR1 GTSNPN, CDR2 SVGIG (reference sequence). The CDR3 covers 15 residues. The trim removed 5 bases at V and 5 bases at J, leaving 11 bases unmatched. In DNA form, the CDR3 reads TGTGCCTGGCAGATAGCGGGGGGGCATTTGAACGAGCAGTACTTC. Its translation is CAWQIAGGHLNEQYF.

This clone was observed a handful of times. The rearrangement uses TRBV4-1 and TRBJ2-5, with 14 positions matching TRBD2. The CDR3 covers 17 residues. In germline, CDR1 is MGHRA, CDR2 YSYEKL. J lost 5 bases, V lost 4 bases, and 9 bases had no gene match. The CDR3 bases are TGCGCCAGCAGCCGCCTTCGGAGGACTAGCGGGGGGGAGACCCAGTACTTC. Its protein product is CASSRLRRTSGGETQYF.

This clone has only a few counts. This sequence joins TRBV30 and TRBJ1-4; tentatively, D is TRBD1 (6 bases). The V gene lost 4 bases and the J gene lost 8 bases, with 14 bases spanning the gap. Germline V gene lookup returns CDR1 GTSNPN and CDR2 SVGIG (reference sequence). The CDR3 consists of 13 residues. CDR3 protein: CAWNRDRIEKLFF. The DNA for the CDR3 is TGTGCCTGGAATAGAGACAGGATAGAAAAACTGTTTTTT.

This sequence joins TRBV13 and TRBJ1-2; the D is unclear. V lost 0 bases and J 5 bases, leaving 7 bases between the germline ends. CDR1 is PRHDT, CDR2 FYEKMQ, per germline (reference sequence). The CDR3 totals 13 residues. CDR3 sequence (DNA): TGTGCCAGCAGCTTAGGCCCTCTATATGGCTACACCTTC. Translating gives CASSLGPLYGYTF.

The chain uses TRBV4-1 and TRBJ1-2, with D hard to call. Trimming cost V 0 bases and J 3 bases, with 11 bases left between them. The germline gives CDR1 MGHRA, CDR2 YSYEKL. This CDR3 has 15 residues. CDR3 DNA: TGCGCCAGCAGCCAAGATCATAACGGTTACTATGGCTACACCTTC. It translates to CASSQDHNGYYGYTF.